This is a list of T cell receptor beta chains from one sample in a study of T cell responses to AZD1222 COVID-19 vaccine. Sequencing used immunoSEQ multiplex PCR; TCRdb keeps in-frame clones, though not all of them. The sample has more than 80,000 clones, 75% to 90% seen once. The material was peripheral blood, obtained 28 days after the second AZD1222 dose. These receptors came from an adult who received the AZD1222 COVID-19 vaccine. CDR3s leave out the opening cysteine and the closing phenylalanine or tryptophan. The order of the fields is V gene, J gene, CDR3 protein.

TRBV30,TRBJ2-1,AYEGSLTGTSGTMGNEQF
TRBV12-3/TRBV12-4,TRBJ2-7,ASSSGTDYEQY
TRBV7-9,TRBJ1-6,ASSLVGQGSYNSPLH
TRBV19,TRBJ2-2,ASTLLASGGELF
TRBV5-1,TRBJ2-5,ASSFPGGRETQY
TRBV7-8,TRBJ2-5,ASSLERRETQY
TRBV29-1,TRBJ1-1,SVEAGGYTEAF
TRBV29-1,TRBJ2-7,SVARGIGEQY
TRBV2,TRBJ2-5,ASVEETQY
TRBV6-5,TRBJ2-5,ASRSTRETQY
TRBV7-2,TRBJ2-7,ASSILAGGPLEQY
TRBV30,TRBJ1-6,AWSVEGFNSPLH
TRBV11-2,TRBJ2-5,ASSIQETQY
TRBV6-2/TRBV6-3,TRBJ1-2,ASSRLDRVSNYGYT
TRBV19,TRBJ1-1,ASSTWGRTEAF
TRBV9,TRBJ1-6,ASSVAGNSPLH
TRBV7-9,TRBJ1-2,ASSPWTANYGYT
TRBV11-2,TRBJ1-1,ASSAQGVNTEAF
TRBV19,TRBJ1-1,ASIIGNTEAF
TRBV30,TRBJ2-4,ASTSIAKNIQY
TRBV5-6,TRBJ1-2,ASSFSSENYGYT
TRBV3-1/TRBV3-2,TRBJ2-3,ASSQGLRGGPSTDTQY
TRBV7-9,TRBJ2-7,ASSSNYEQY
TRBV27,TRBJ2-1,ASSLGRSSYNEQF
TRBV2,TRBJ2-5,ASSSKETQY
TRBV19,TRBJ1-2,ASSPEVTGGYT
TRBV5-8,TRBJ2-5,ASSFGTKETQY
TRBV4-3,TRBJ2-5,ASSQDLAGEKETQY
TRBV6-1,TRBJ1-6,ATSPDRAGSPLH
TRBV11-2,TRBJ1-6,ASSSIRGRLNSPLH
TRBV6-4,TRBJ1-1,ASLIPGAF
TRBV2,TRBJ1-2,ASSPDRAYGYGYT
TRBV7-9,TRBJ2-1,ASNPRTSGREDEQF
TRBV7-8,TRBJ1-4,ASSSVDRGRPAKLF
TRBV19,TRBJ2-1,ASSFGPPRAEEQF
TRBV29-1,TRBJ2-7,SVEDIGTRGSYEQY
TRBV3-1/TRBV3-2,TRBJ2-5,ASSQHNRDPLLDQY
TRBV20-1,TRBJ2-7,SAVSSYEQY
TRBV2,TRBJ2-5,ASGGTATQETQY
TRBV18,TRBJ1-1,ASSPMEGAEAF
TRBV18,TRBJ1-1,ASSPEQGMNTEAF
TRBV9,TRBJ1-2,ASSVESRANYGYT